The 6 T cell receptor beta chains in this list originate from one sample, sequenced in a study of T cell repertoires in cytomegalovirus infection. Their target antigens are unknown. TCRdb reprocessed the reads with MiXCR, giving one entry per CDR3 protein. The sample has some 200,000 distinct CDR3 sequences; approximately 40% are singletons. The specimen was CD8+ T cells from cultured PBMCs, collected from culture after CMV antigen stimulation. The receptors shown here come from a human donor in good health (CMV status not recorded). Some clones in this sample may be carry-over from other donors' samples.

The CDR3 region has the DNA TGTGCCACCAGTGACCGCCGGACGGGGCTAGCCAAAAACATTCAGTACTTC. This gives the protein CATSDRRTGLAKNIQYF. The V gene is TRBV24-1, the J gene TRBJ2-4; D possibly uses TRBD1 or TRBD2 (5 bases each). From germline, CDR1 is KGHDR and CDR2 SFDVKD. CDR3 length: 17 residues. Trimming stripped 4 bases from V and 0 bases from J, with 15 bases between.

The rearrangement uses TRBV27 and TRBJ1-6; possible D gene TRBD1, 5 bases. V lost 6 bases, J lost 0 bases, and 18 bases lay in between. Germline V gene lookup returns CDR1 MNHEY and CDR2 SMNVEV (reference sequence). The length of the CDR3 is 18 residues. CDR3 nucleotide sequence: TGTGCCAGCAGCCTATCGACAGTATCTAGCTCCTATAATTCACCCCTCCACTTT. Translating gives CASSLSTVSSSYNSPLHF.

This clonotype was counted at least ten times. V gene TRBV7-9 combines with J gene TRBJ2-1; 8 nucleotides agree with TRBD2. CDR3 size: 16 residues. CDR1 is SEHNR and CDR2 is FQNEAQ in the germline V gene (reference sequence). Unmatched junction bases numbered 9, after V lost 1 base and J lost 7 bases. CDR3 nucleotide sequence: TGTGCCAGCAGCTTAGTGATGGCGGGAGGTCGGAATGAGCAGTTCTTC. As protein: CASSLVMAGGRNEQFF.

The chain employs TRBV7-9 and TRBJ2-7; D unresolved. Germline V CDR1 and CDR2: SEHNR, FQNEAQ (reference sequence). The CDR3 totals 13 residues. V dropped 5 bases and J dropped 4 bases, with 12 bases sitting between them. The CDR3 here is CASSAGSPYEQYF. CDR3 sequence (DNA): TGTGCCAGCAGCGCCGGGTCCCCGTACGAGCAGTACTTC.

This chain connects TRBV11-2 to TRBJ2-7; 10 bases are shared with TRBD2. Germline lookup yields CDR1 SGHAT and CDR2 FQNNGV. V was clipped by 4 bases and J by 3 bases; unmatched bases: 6. The CDR3 covers 15 residues. Written as DNA, the CDR3 is TGTGCCAGCAGCTCAAAGCGGGGGGGAATCTACGAGCAGTACTTC. Protein: CASSSKRGGIYEQYF.

This clonotype was seen only a few times. The CDR3 coding sequence is TGTGCCAGTAGTATCAGCCTAGCGGGAGAGGTCGAGCAGTACTTC. Translation: CASSISLAGEVEQYF. The rearrangement joins TRBV19 to TRBJ2-7; the match to TRBD2 covers 10 bases. With V trimmed by 3 bases and J by 6 bases, 8 bases remained unmatched. CDR1 is LNHDA, CDR2 SQIVND, per germline (reference sequence). This CDR3 comprises 15 residues.